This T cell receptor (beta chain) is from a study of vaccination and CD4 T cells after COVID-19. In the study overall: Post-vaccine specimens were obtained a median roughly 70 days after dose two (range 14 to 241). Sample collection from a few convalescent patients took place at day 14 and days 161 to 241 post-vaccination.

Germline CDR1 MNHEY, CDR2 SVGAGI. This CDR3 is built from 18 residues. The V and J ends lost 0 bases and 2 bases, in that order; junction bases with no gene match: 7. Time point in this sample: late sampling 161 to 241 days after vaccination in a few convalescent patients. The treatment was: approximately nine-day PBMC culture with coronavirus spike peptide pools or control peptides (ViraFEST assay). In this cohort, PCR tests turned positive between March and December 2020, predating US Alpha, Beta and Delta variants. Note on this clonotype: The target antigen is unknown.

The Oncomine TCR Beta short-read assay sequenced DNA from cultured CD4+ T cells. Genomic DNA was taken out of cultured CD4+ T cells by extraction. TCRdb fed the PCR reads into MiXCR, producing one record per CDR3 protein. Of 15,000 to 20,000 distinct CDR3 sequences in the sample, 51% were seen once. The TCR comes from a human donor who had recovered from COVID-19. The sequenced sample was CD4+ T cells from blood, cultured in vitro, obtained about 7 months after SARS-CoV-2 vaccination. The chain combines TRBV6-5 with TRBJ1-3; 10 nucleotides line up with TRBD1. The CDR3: CASSYSVYGTGAGNTIYF. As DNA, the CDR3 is TGTGCCAGCAGTTACTCGGTTTACGGGACAGGGGCTGGAAACACCATATATTTT.